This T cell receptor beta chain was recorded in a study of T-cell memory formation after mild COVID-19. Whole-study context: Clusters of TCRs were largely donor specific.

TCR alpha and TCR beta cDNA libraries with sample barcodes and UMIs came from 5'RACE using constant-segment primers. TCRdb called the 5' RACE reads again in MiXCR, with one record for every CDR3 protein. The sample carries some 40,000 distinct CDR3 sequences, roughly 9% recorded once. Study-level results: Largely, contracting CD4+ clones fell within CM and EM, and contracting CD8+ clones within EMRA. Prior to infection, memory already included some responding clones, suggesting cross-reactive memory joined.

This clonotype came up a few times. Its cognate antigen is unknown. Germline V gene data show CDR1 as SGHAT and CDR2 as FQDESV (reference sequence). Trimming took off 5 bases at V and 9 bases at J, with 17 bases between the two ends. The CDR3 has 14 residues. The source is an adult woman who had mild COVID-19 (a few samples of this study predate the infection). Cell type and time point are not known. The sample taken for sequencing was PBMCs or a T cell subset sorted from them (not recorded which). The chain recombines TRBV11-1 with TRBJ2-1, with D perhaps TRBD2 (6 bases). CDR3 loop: CASSAGLLPSEQFF. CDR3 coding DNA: TGTGCCAGCAGCGCGGGACTCCTCCCCAGTGAGCAGTTCTTC.